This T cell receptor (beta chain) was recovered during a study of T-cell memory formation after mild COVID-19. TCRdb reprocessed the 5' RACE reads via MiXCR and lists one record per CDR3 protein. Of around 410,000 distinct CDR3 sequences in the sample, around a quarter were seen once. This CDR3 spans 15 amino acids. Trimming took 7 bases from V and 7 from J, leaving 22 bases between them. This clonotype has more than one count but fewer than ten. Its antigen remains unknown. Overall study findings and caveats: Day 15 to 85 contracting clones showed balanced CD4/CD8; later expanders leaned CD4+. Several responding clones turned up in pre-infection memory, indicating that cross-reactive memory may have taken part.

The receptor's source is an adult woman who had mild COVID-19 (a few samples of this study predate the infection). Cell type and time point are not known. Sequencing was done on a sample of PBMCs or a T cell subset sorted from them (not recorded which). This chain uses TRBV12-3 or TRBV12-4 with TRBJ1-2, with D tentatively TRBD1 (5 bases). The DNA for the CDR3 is TGTGCCAGCACCACTGAGCCGGCGGGGGGTAGTGGCTACACCTTC. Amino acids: CASTTEPAGGSGYTF.